Included here is one TCR beta chain sequence, with context. The antigen remains unidentified. The sample comes from a study of T cells in localized non-small cell lung cancer. Study-level results: The study found T cell clonality highest in uninvolved adjacent lung, above tumor. Since sequencing was restricted to only one region of the tumor, intratumor heterogeneity remains a possibility.

V dropped 2 bases and J dropped 8; count of bases not matched to a gene: 11. Looked up from germline, CDR1 is SGHNT and CDR2 is YYREEE (reference sequence). CDR3 length: 16 amino acids. Data came from immunoSEQ multiplex PCR; TCRdb stores just in-frame clones and leaves some out. The sample shows 20,000 to 30,000 clones, 75% to 90% of them seen only once. V gene TRBV5-4 combines with J gene TRBJ2-1; 9 bases fit TRBD1. The sequencing used peripheral blood, collected before any cancer treatment. This TCR derives from a female donor over 55 with stage II squamous cell lung carcinoma. The CDR3 bases are TGTGCCAGCAGCTTCACCCCGGGACAGGGTGCCGATGAGCAGTTCTTC. Its translation: CASSFTPGQGADEQFF.